This T cell receptor (beta chain) was documented in a study of OX40 agonist ivuxolimab in advanced cancers. The wider study: All patients had ivuxolimab intravenously every 2 weeks at 0.01 to 10 mg/kg. The mean age was approximately 60 years, ranging from about 20 to 90, with roughly four fifths of participants male.

Study-level findings and limits: There was clonal expansion of CD4+ and CD8+ blood T cells by week 6 at 0.1 to 3.0 mg/kg. Expanded peripheral T cell antigen specificity was not determined.

As concerns this clone: Antigen: not known.

Generated by immunoSEQ multiplex PCR, the TCRdb table keeps only in-frame clones and is missing some. Counted here are about 35,000 clones, 80% to 85% occurring once; the ten biggest clones make up around 22%. With 7 bases removed from V and 5 bases from J, the gap between germline ends came to 12 bases. This CDR3 comprises 13 residues. The germline V gene encodes CDR1 MNHEY and CDR2 SMNVEV (reference sequence). Specimen: CD4+ or CD8+ T cells sorted from blood, collected in a trial of the OX40 agonist ivuxolimab. V is TRBV27 and J is TRBJ1-5; D gene unclear. This clonotype was obtained from an adult with an advanced solid tumor such as melanoma, head and neck, liver or kidney cancer. The CDR3 nucleotides are TGTGCCAGCACGCAGAGGGTCGATCAGCCCCAGCATTTT. Residues: CASTQRVDQPQHF.